A single sample is the source of the 17 T cell receptor beta chains below, sequenced in a study of blood T cell repertoires in COVID-19 (dated by TCRdb to 2020 to 2021). The method was the immunoSEQ multiplex PCR assay. The table was pulled from immuneACCESS by TCRdb, which kept in-frame rearrangements only. Such tables lose some clones; where checked, under half of the loss comes from unresolved V genes, and the rest has no known cause. The table for this sample lists 290,000 or so clones; around 84% of them were counted only once. The biggest ten clones account for 5% of the sample. The sample taken for sequencing was PBMCs or T cells enriched from blood (not recorded which). These receptors were collected from a man in his forties or fifties who had been exposed to COVID-19.

This chain links TRBV6-1 with TRBJ1-1; possible D gene TRBD1, 6 bases. V lost 2 bases and J 5 bases, leaving 9 bases between the germline ends. This CDR3 is 13 amino acids long. Germline V gene lookup returns CDR1 MNHNS and CDR2 SASEGT. The CDR3 sequence: CASSEQGWTEAFF. In DNA form, the CDR3 reads TGTGCCAGCAGTGAACAGGGGTGGACTGAAGCTTTCTTT.

This clone was counted between two and nine times. This sequence joins TRBV19 and TRBJ1-1; D is unresolved. The V and J ends lost 4 bases and 1 base respectively, with 7 bases between them. The length of the CDR3 is 13 residues. The germline gives CDR1 LNHDA, CDR2 SQIVND (reference sequence). CDR3 nucleotides: TGTGCCAGTAGTAGTTCAAAGAACACTGAAGCTTTCTTT. Its translation is CASSSSKNTEAFF.

This clone has ten or more counts. The V call is TRBV12-3 or TRBV12-4, the J call TRBJ1-2; no clear D gene. Trimming cost V 3 bases and J 6 bases, with 8 bases left between them. The CDR3 contains 12 residues. The CDR3 sequence is CASSFPRDGYTF. The CDR3 DNA reads TGTGCCAGCAGTTTTCCACGGGATGGCTACACCTTC.

CDR3 sequence reads: CSVRPSSDEQYF. As DNA, the CDR3 is TGCAGCGTTCGTCCAAGCAGCGACGAGCAGTACTTC. The chain uses TRBV29-1 and TRBJ2-7; D not certain. CDR3 length: 12 residues. Germline CDR1 reads SQVTM; CDR2 reads ANQGSEA. V was shortened by 5 bases and J by 5 bases, with 13 bases between the two germline ends.

This chain links TRBV6-6 with TRBJ1-4; 9 bases agree with TRBD1. The V gene's germline CDR1 is MNHNY and CDR2 SVGAGI (reference sequence). V shed 5 bases, J shed 14 bases, and the junction held 12 bases outside the gene matches. The CDR3 consists of 14 residues. CDR3 residues: CASSAPGQGGKLFF. The CDR3 region has the DNA TGTGCCAGCAGTGCACCGGGACAGGGTGGGAAGCTGTTTTTT.

The rearrangement links TRBV6-6 to TRBJ2-1; D is ambiguous. Per germline, CDR1 MNHNY and CDR2 SVGAGI (reference sequence). Trimming cost V 7 bases and J 0 bases, with 13 bases left between them. This CDR3 has 15 amino acids. DNA of the CDR3: TGTGCCAGCATCTTCGACCACAGCTCCTACAATGAGCAGTTCTTC. Translation: CASIFDHSSYNEQFF.

The chain joins TRBV15 to TRBJ1-1; 7 bases are a match to TRBD1. The CDR3 has 11 residues. The germline CDR1 and CDR2 sequences are LNHNV and YYDKDF (reference sequence). V was clipped by 5 bases and J by 8 bases; unmatched bases: 2. In DNA form, the CDR3 reads TGTGCCACCAGCGAGACAGGGGAAGCTTTCTTT. Translation gives CATSETGEAFF. Using reference TRBV15 and TRBJ1-1 for the parts outside the CDR3, the full variable domain is DAMVIQNPRYQVTQFGKPVTLSCSQTLNHNVMYWYQQKSSQAPKLLFHYYDKDFNNEADTPDNFQSRRPNTSFCFLDIRSPGLGDTAMYLCATSETGEAFFGQGTRLTVV.

CDR3 bases: TGTGCCAGCAGTTTGTGGGGCCACTACGAGCAGTACTTC. It is translated as CASSLWGHYEQYF. This sequence joins TRBV6-5 and TRBJ2-7, with D possibly TRBD1 on 5 matching bases. Germline loops: CDR1 MNHEY, CDR2 SVGAGI. The V and J ends lost 4 bases and 3 bases respectively, with 10 bases between them. The CDR3 is 13 residues long.

This clone was detected only once. The V call is TRBV29-1, the J call TRBJ2-5; 9 nucleotides agree with TRBD1. From germline, CDR1 is SQVTM and CDR2 ANQGSEA. This CDR3 spans 14 amino acids. Losses at the gene ends were 4 bases for V and 2 bases for J; bases not matched to a gene: 5. The CDR3 region is CSVGLGTGQETQYF. The CDR3 nucleotides read TGCAGCGTTGGTTTGGGGACAGGGCAAGAGACCCAGTACTTC. Full variable domain (remainder filled in from reference TRBV29-1 and TRBJ2-5): SAVISQKPSRDICQRGTSLTIQCQVDSQVTMMFWYRQQPGQSLTLIATANQGSEATYESGFVIDKFPISRPNLTFSTLTVSNMSPEDSSIYLCSVGLGTGQETQYFGPGTRLLVL.

This chain's CDR3 is CASTASGSWGEQFF. For the CDR3, the DNA is TGTGCCAGCACGGCTAGCGGGAGCTGGGGGGAGCAGTTCTTC. V is TRBV27 and J is TRBJ2-1, with TRBD2 matching over 10 bases. Germline trimming cut 7 bases from V and 10 bases from J; bases unmatched to any gene: 10. The CDR3 runs to 14 residues. The germline V gene encodes CDR1 MNHEY and CDR2 SMNVEV (reference sequence).

The chain is built from TRBV14 and TRBJ1-2, with a tentative D call TRBD1 (5 bases). Germline CDR1 is SGHDN and CDR2 is FVKESK. CDR3 size: 15 residues. V was clipped by 0 bases and J by 7 bases, with 15 bases between them. In DNA, the CDR3 is TGTGCCAGCAGCCAAGACGTTCAGGGTATGGTTGGCTACACCTTC. Translated, it gives CASSQDVQGMVGYTF.

The chain joins TRBV18 to TRBJ1-2, with D hard to call. This CDR3 spans 13 amino acids. Germline V gene data show CDR1 as KGHSH and CDR2 as LQKENI. With 3 bases removed from V and 7 bases from J, the gap between germline ends came to 12 bases. The CDR3 protein is CASSPEGIGGYTF. The CDR3 DNA sequence: TGTGCCAGCTCACCCGAGGGAATTGGTGGCTACACCTTC.

The rearrangement links TRBV11-2 to TRBJ2-1, with 11 bases matching TRBD2. This CDR3 is 16 amino acids long. V gave up 4 bases and J gave up 6 bases; unmatched junction bases: 8. Germline CDR1 SGHAT, CDR2 FQNNGV. The CDR3 is CASSSQLAGGSNEQFF. CDR3 nucleotides: TGTGCCAGCAGCTCTCAATTAGCGGGAGGGAGCAATGAGCAGTTCTTC.

The chain joins TRBV2 to TRBJ2-2; D is possibly TRBD1 (5 bases). Germline CDR1 and CDR2: SNHLY and FYNNEI. V was cut by 10 bases and J by 5 bases, with 14 bases left in between. The CDR3 spans 13 residues. The CDR3 is CATRVGATGELFF. The CDR3 DNA reads TGTGCCACCAGGGTAGGGGCGACCGGGGAGCTGTTTTTT.

This chain connects TRBV19 to TRBJ2-5; 10 nucleotides align to TRBD2. From germline, CDR1 is LNHDA and CDR2 SQIVND (reference sequence). CDR3 size: 17 residues. V lost 1 base and J lost 4; bases outside the gene matches: 9. The CDR3 DNA is TGTGCCAGTAGTATAGGGAGCGGGAGGGCCATAGGAGAGACCCAGTACTTC. Protein product: CASSIGSGRAIGETQYF.

This clone was seen only once. The chain recombines TRBV5-4 with TRBJ2-5; weak D call: TRBD1 (5 bases). Germline CDR1 and CDR2: SGHNT and YYREEE (reference sequence). CDR3 length: 14 residues. V lost 0 bases and J lost 0, with 6 bases in between. The CDR3 sequence is CASSLGGYQETQYF. In nucleotides, the CDR3 is TGTGCCAGCAGCTTGGGGGGCTACCAAGAGACCCAGTACTTC. The variable domain in full, with the rest retrieved from reference TRBV5-4 and TRBJ2-5, is ETGVTQSPTHLIKTRGQQVTLRCSSQSGHNTVSWYQQALGQGPQFIFQYYREEENGRGNFPPRFSGLQFPNYSSELNVNALELDDSALYLCASSLGGYQETQYFGPGTRLLVL.

The CDR3 nucleotides read TGTGCCACCCGGGGTGGCAATCAGCCCCAGCATTTT. Its protein product is CATRGGNQPQHF. This chain connects TRBV6-5 to TRBJ1-5, with no clear D. Trimming removed 10 bases from V and 2 bases from J, with 9 bases in between. CDR1 and CDR2 (germline): MNHEY, SVGAGI. The CDR3 consists of 12 residues.